The 8 T cell receptor beta chains reported below all come from one sample, sequenced in a study of T-cell memory formation after mild COVID-19. Each CDR3 protein is one row after TCRdb ran MiXCR on the 5' RACE reads. The profile shows more than 150,000 distinct CDR3 sequences, about a fifth of them singletons. Sequencing input: PBMCs or a T cell subset sorted from them (not recorded which). Receptor source: a man between 18 and 35 years old who had mild COVID-19 (a few samples of this study predate the infection). Cell type and time point are not known.

This rearrangement joins TRBV15 to TRBJ1-4; TRBD1 agrees at 11 bases. Germline loops: CDR1 LNHNV, CDR2 YYDKDF (reference sequence). The ends lost 3 bases at V and 7 bases at J; junction bases unmatched: 10. The CDR3 spans 17 residues. In nucleotides, the CDR3 is TGTGCCACCAGCAGGGGGATGCCGGGACAGGGGGGTGAAAAACTGTTTTTT. This codes for CATSRGMPGQGGEKLFF.

This clonotype has at least ten counts. The chain joins TRBV5-4 to TRBJ2-5; 9 bases line up with TRBD1. There are 14 residues in the CDR3. In germline, CDR1 is SGHNT, CDR2 YYREEE (reference sequence). J gave up 5 bases and V 2 bases, and 4 bases lay outside the gene matches. For the CDR3, the DNA is TGTGCCAGCAGCTTACAGGGGGCGCTGGAGACCCAGTACTTC. Residues: CASSLQGALETQYF.

This clonotype was seen a handful of times. This rearrangement joins TRBV7-2 to TRBJ1-2, with a weak D call TRBD1 (6 bases). This CDR3 has 13 residues. V was pared by 4 bases and J by 8 bases, with 14 bases between. CDR1 is SGHTA, CDR2 FQGNSA, per germline. The CDR3 loop reads CASSSYRVSGYTF. Here the CDR3 DNA reads TGTGCCAGCAGCTCGTACAGGGTGTCCGGCTACACCTTC.

There are a few counts of this clonotype. This chain joins TRBV9 and TRBJ2-3; TRBD2 matches 14 bases. The V and J ends lost 3 bases and 3 bases, in that order; junction bases with no gene match: 6. The CDR3 is 17 amino acids. Germline V gene sequence: CDR1 SGDLS, CDR2 YYNGEE. In nucleotides, the CDR3 is TGTGCCAGCAGCGAGACTAGCGGGGGGGTAGTTACAGATACGCAGTATTTT. It specifies CASSETSGGVVTDTQYF.

This clonotype has only a few counts. This chain uses TRBV9 with TRBJ2-5; 9 bases agree with TRBD1. CDR3 size: 15 residues. After removal of 4 bases from V and 5 bases from J, the junction contained 9 bases not matched to a gene. Looked up from germline, CDR1 is SGDLS and CDR2 is YYNGEE. This CDR3 is CASSWGQGLGETQYF. The CDR3 DNA reads as TGTGCCAGCAGCTGGGGACAGGGATTGGGGGAGACCCAGTACTTC.

The CDR3 loop reads CASRNGDRAGAGYTF. CDR3 nucleotide sequence: TGTGCCAGCAGAAACGGAGACAGAGCAGGGGCCGGCTACACCTTC. The chain combines TRBV28 with TRBJ1-2; TRBD1 might be the D (6 bases). From germline, CDR1 is MDHEN and CDR2 SYDVKM. This CDR3 region has 15 residues. Trimming left V 6 bases short and J 8 bases short, with 22 bases between.

This clonotype was found a few times. The chain joins TRBV29-1 to TRBJ2-5; tentatively, D is TRBD2 (5 bases). The V and J ends lost 4 bases and 5 bases respectively, with 14 bases between them. Germline CDR1 SQVTM, CDR2 ANQGSEA. The CDR3 totals 13 residues. The CDR3 loop reads CSVGPSRRETQYF. The CDR3 DNA reads TGCAGCGTTGGCCCTAGCCGGCGGGAGACCCAGTACTTC.

This sequence joins TRBV7-2 and TRBJ2-3; TRBD2 aligns across 9 bases. This CDR3 has 15 amino acids. Trimming at V came to 5 bases and at J to 1 base, leaving 4 bases not matched to a gene. Germline CDR1 SGHTA, CDR2 FQGNSA. The CDR3 is CASSPRGGGTDTQYF. Here the CDR3 DNA reads TGTGCCAGCAGCCCGCGGGGGGGCGGCACAGATACGCAGTATTTT. Full variable domain (rest looked up from reference TRBV7-2 and TRBJ2-3): GAGVSQSPSNKVTEKGKDVELRCDPISGHTALYWYRQSLGQGLEFLIYFQGNSAPDKSGLPSDRFSAERTGGSVSTLTIQRTQQEDSAVYLCASSPRGGGTDTQYFGPGTRLTVL.